This T cell receptor beta chain was retrieved from a study of T cell responses to AZD1222 COVID-19 vaccine. Findings of the study overall: Dominant at 160-218 and 743-854, vaccine-associated CD4 TCRs also spanned spike. The study sampled repertoires only after the peak T cell response. Females made up more of the donors, who were largely white British, and clonal diversity may have come out too low.

Some clones are missing from TCRdb's copy, which holds only in-frame ones; the method was immunoSEQ multiplex PCR. The sample holds about 170,000 clones, 80% to 90% seen once. On this clone: Its antigen remains unknown.

The CDR3 extends over 13 amino acids. Germline loops: CDR1 SGHRS, CDR2 YFSETQ. The V and J ends lost 2 bases and 3 bases respectively, with 8 bases between them. This specimen consisted of peripheral blood, obtained on day 0 of AZD1222 vaccination. The clonotype comes from an adult in good health. The genes are TRBV5-1 and TRBJ1-2; D is ambiguous. The chain's CDR3 is CASSLAPDYGYTF. CDR3 bases: TGCGCCAGCAGCTTAGCCCCGGACTATGGCTACACCTTC. Combining the CDR3 with reference TRBV5-1 and TRBJ1-2 gives the whole variable domain KAGVTQTPRYLIKTRGQQVTLSCSPISGHRSVSWYQQTPGQGLQFLFEYFSETQRNKGNFPGRFSGRQFSNSRSEMNVSTLELGDSALYLCASSLAPDYGYTFGSGTRLTVV.